The text below deals with one T cell receptor (beta chain). This entry is derived from a study of blood T cell repertoires in COVID-19. Overall study context: Italy, Spain and the United States were the sources of the convalescent and acute COVID-19 samples. In each case, the material was cDNA or gDNA derived from T cells, B-cell-depleted T cells, or PBMCs.

As originally analysed: Amplified reference gene primers provided the basis for estimating nucleated cell counts. TCRdb's copy holds only in-frame clones and misses some; the assay was immunoSEQ multiplex PCR. Clonal size and the V and J genes are those of that table, whereas D and trimming came from the DNA. The sample shows fewer than 200,000 clones, more than 70% of them seen only once. The TCR comes from a man between 45 and 60 years old who had recovered from COVID-19. Sequencing was carried out using peripheral blood.

CDR3 in amino acids: CASSQEPSGVYNEQFF. Written as DNA, the CDR3 is TGCGCCAGCAGCCAAGAACCCAGCGGGGTTTACAATGAGCAGTTCTTC. The chain recombines TRBV4-1 with TRBJ2-1, with 7 bases lining up with TRBD2. V lost 0 bases and J lost 4; bases outside the gene matches: 6. Per the germline V gene, CDR1 is MGHRA and CDR2 is YSYEKL. The CDR3 is made up of 16 amino acids.